These 14 T cell receptor beta chains were all obtained from the same sample, sequenced in a study of technical replicates of blood from four donors. Some clones are missing from TCRdb's copy, which holds only in-frame ones; the method was immunoSEQ multiplex PCR. The data hold some 79,000 clones, with 90% to 95% observed a single time. The sample taken for sequencing was T cells isolated from PBMCs. The receptors originated from a human donor in good health.

V and J are TRBV21-1 and TRBJ1-5; no check of the table's D call, TRBD1, against the DNA was made. TRBV21-1 has pseudogene status. CDR3 length equals 19 residues. CDR3 protein: CASSTSGTSLSKANQPQHF. The CDR3 nucleotides read TGTGCCAGCAGCACGTCGGGGACAAGCCTTTCCAAGGCCAATCAGCCCCAGCATTTT.

V and J are TRBV7-9 and TRBJ2-1; 8 bases are shared with TRBD1. The germline V gene has CDR1 SEHNR and CDR2 FQNEAQ (reference sequence). The CDR3 loop spans 13 amino acids. Losses at the gene ends were 3 bases for V and 9 bases for J; bases not matched to a gene: 4. CDR3 protein: CASSLQGASEQFF. The CDR3 DNA sequence: TGTGCCAGCAGCTTGCAGGGGGCGAGTGAGCAGTTCTTC.

The CDR3 DNA follows: TGCGCCAGCAGCTTGGGTGGGCAGGGAAACAATGAGCAGTTCTTC. It is translated as CASSLGGQGNNEQFF. The V gene is TRBV5-1, the J gene TRBJ2-1; a weak D match, TRBD1 (5 bases). V was cut by 0 bases and J by 5 bases, with 12 bases left in between. From germline, CDR1 is SGHRS and CDR2 YFSETQ. The CDR3 covers 15 residues. Looking up the rest from reference TRBV5-1 and TRBJ2-1 gives the full variable domain: KAGVTQTPRYLIKTRGQQVTLSCSPISGHRSVSWYQQTPGQGLQFLFEYFSETQRNKGNFPGRFSGRQFSNSRSEMNVSTLELGDSALYLCASSLGGQGNNEQFFGPGTRLTVL.

V is TRBV7-9 and J is TRBJ2-7; 13 bases map to TRBD2. V lost 5 bases and J lost 5; bases outside the gene matches: 15. The CDR3 runs to 18 residues. Germline V gene sequence: CDR1 SEHNR, CDR2 FQNEAQ (reference sequence). The CDR3 sequence: CASSPRRSLAGGWDEQYF. DNA of the CDR3: TGTGCCAGCAGCCCTCGCCGTTCACTAGCGGGAGGGTGGGACGAGCAGTACTTC.

This chain joins TRBV2 and TRBJ1-6; 7 bases agree with TRBD1. Per the germline V gene, CDR1 is SNHLY and CDR2 is FYNNEI. Trimming at V came to 2 bases and at J to 6 bases, leaving 4 bases not matched to a gene. The CDR3 has 15 residues. In nucleotides, the CDR3 is TGTGCCAGCAGTGAAACAGGGGCCGGTAATTCACCCCTCCACTTT. Protein product: CASSETGAGNSPLHF.

V is TRBV29-1 and J is TRBJ2-7; possibly TRBD1 for D (6 bases). Trimming removed 2 bases from V and 10 bases from J, with 15 bases in between. The CDR3 consists of 12 residues. Germline CDR1 reads SQVTM; CDR2 reads ANQGSEA. The CDR3 protein is CSVETARGGQYF. The DNA for the CDR3 is TGCAGCGTTGAAACAGCCCGAGGGGGACAGTACTTC.

Details on this clone: This CDR3 is also generated by other DNA sequences in the sample. This chain connects TRBV5-1 to TRBJ2-4; D unclear. Between the trimmed V and J ends, which lost 0 bases and 0 bases, there was a span of 4 bases. Germline values: CDR1 SGHRS, CDR2 YFSETQ. The CDR3 sequence is 14 residues long. Here the CDR3 DNA reads TGCGCCAGCAGCTTGGATCTAGCCAAAAACATTCAGTACTTC. Amino acid sequence: CASSLDLAKNIQYF.

This chain uses TRBV6-6 with TRBJ1-4; tentative D call: TRBD1 (6 bases). Germline V CDR1 and CDR2: MNHNY, SVGAGI (reference sequence). Deletions cut 4 bases from V and 3 bases from J, with 15 bases between. The CDR3 sequence is 16 residues long. CDR3 nucleotide sequence: TGTGCCAGCAGTTCTAGGGGCAGGGGATCTAATGAAAAACTGTTTTTT. Its protein product is CASSSRGRGSNEKLFF.

V and J are TRBV7-6 and TRBJ2-7; 8 bases are a match to TRBD1. V trimming: 5 bases; J trimming: 2 bases; junction bases outside the gene matches: 5. Germline assignment: CDR1 SGHVS and CDR2 FNYEAQ. The CDR3 totals 14 residues. Written as DNA, the CDR3 is TGTGCCAGCAGCGGGAGGACAGGGACCTACGAGCAGTACTTC. Protein product: CASSGRTGTYEQYF.

This chain links TRBV5-4 with TRBJ2-7; maybe TRBD1 (5 bases). This CDR3 contains 13 residues. In germline, CDR1 is SGHNT, CDR2 YYREEE (reference sequence). V was trimmed by 2 bases and J by 7 bases, leaving 13 bases between them. DNA of the CDR3: TGTGCCAGCAGCTTACCCAGGGCCCGGGAGCAGTACTTC. Translation: CASSLPRAREQYF.

The chain is built from TRBV5-4 and TRBJ2-1, with 8 nucleotides matching TRBD2. The V segment lost 4 bases and the J segment 4 bases; nucleotides outside the gene matches: 7. The CDR3 covers 15 residues. The germline V gene has CDR1 SGHNT and CDR2 YYREEE (reference sequence). The CDR3, as DNA: TGTGCCAGCAGCGGGAGCGGGAGTTTTTACAATGAGCAGTTCTTC. Protein: CASSGSGSFYNEQFF.

J is TRBJ2-3 and V is TRBV15; D may be TRBD1 (6 bases). There are 15 residues in the CDR3. Trimming took off 3 bases at V and 2 bases at J, with 12 bases between the two ends. Germline CDR1 is LNHNV and CDR2 is YYDKDF (reference sequence). As DNA, the CDR3 is TGTGCCACCAGCAGGACGGGACATACCACAGATACGCAGTATTTT. Encoded protein: CATSRTGHTTDTQYF.

The chain joins TRBV5-1 to TRBJ2-3; 16 positions agree with TRBD2. Germline CDR1 and CDR2: SGHRS and YFSETQ. This CDR3 contains 18 residues. V lost 7 bases and J lost 1; bases outside the gene matches: 9. The CDR3 bases are TGCGCCAGCGGGGGACTAGCGGGAGGGCCGGGGGGCACAGATACGCAGTATTTT. Its translation is CASGGLAGGPGGTDTQYF.

The rearrangement links TRBV11-3 to TRBJ2-1; TRBD1 aligns across 7 bases. The CDR3 runs to 14 residues. V gave up 5 bases and J gave up 5 bases; unmatched junction bases: 6. Germline CDR1 SGHNT, CDR2 YENEEA. The CDR3 DNA follows: TGTGCCAGCAGCCACGGACAGGATAACAATGAGCAGTTCTTC. This gives the protein CASSHGQDNNEQFF.